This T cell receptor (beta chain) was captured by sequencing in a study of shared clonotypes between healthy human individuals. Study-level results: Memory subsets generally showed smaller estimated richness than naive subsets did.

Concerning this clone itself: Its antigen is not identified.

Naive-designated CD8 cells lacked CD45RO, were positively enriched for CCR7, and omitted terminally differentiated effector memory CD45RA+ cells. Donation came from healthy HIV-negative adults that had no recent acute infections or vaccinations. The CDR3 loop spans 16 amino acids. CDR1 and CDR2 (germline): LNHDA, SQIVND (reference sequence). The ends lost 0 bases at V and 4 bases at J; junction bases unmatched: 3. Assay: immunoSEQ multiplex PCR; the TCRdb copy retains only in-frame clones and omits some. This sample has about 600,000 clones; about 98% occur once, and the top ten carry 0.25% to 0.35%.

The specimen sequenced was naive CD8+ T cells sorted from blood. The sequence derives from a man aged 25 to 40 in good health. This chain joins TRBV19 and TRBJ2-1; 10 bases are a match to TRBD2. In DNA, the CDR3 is TGTGCCAGTAGTATAGACCCTAGCGGGAGTTACAATGAGCAGTTCTTC. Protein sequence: CASSIDPSGSYNEQFF. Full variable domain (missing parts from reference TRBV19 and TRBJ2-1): DGGITQSPKYLFRKEGQNVTLSCEQNLNHDAMYWYRQDPGQGLRLIYYSQIVNDFQKGDIAEGYSVSREKKESFPLTVTSAQKNPTAFYLCASSIDPSGSYNEQFFGPGTRLTVL.